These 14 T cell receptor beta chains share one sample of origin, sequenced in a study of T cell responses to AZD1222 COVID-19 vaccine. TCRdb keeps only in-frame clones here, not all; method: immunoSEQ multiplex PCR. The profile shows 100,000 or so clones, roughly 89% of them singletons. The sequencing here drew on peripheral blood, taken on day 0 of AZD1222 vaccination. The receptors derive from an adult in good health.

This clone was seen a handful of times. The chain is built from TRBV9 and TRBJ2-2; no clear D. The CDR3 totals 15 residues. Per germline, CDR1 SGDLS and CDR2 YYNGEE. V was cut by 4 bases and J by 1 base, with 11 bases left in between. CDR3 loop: CASSISLENTGELFF. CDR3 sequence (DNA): TGTGCCAGCAGCATTAGTTTGGAGAACACCGGGGAGCTGTTTTTT.

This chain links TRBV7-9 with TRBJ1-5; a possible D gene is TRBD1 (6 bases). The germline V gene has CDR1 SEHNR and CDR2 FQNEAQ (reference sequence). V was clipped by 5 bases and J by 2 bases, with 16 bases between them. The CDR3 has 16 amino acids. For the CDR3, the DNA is TGTGCCAGCAGCACACAAACAGGGTCGGGCAATCAGCCCCAGCATTTT. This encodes CASSTQTGSGNQPQHF.

This CDR3 reads CASSLQGGAYNSPLHF. CDR3 sequence (DNA): TGTGCCAGTAGTCTACAGGGGGGGGCCTATAATTCACCCCTCCACTTT. This sequence joins TRBV19 and TRBJ1-6; 8 bases match TRBD1. The germline V gene encodes CDR1 LNHDA and CDR2 SQIVND (reference sequence). This CDR3 is 16 amino acids long. Trimming took 5 bases from V and 2 from J; bases not matched to a gene: 5. The full variable domain, completed using reference TRBV19 and TRBJ1-6, is DGGITQSPKYLFRKEGQNVTLSCEQNLNHDAMYWYRQDPGQGLRLIYYSQIVNDFQKGDIAEGYSVSREKKESFPLTVTSAQKNPTAFYLCASSLQGGAYNSPLHFGNGTRLTVT.

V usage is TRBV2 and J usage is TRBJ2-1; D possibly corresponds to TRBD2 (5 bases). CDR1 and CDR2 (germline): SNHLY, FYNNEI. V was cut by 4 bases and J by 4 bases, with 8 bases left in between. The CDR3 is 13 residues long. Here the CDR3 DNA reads TGTGCCAGCAGTGTGCAGCGGTACAATGAGCAGTTCTTC. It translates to CASSVQRYNEQFF.

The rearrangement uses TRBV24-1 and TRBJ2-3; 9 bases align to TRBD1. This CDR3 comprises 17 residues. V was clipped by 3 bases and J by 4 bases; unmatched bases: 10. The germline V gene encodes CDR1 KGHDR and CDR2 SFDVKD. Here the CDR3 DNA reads TGTGCCACCAGTGATGCTGGACAGGGGCCTCGGGCAGATACGCAGTATTTT. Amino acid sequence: CATSDAGQGPRADTQYF.

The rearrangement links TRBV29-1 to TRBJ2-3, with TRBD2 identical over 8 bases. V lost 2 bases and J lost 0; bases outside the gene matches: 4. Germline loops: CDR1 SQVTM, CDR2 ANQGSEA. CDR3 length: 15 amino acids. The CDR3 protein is CSVERRGVSTDTQYF. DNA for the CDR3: TGCAGCGTTGAACGGCGGGGGGTGAGCACAGATACGCAGTATTTT.

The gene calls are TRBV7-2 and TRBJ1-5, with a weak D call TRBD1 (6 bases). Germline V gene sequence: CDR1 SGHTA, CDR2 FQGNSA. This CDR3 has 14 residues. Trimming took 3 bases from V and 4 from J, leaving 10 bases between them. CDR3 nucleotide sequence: TGTGCCAGCAGCTTGGACAGTGCTAATCAGCCCCAGCATTTT. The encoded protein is CASSLDSANQPQHF.

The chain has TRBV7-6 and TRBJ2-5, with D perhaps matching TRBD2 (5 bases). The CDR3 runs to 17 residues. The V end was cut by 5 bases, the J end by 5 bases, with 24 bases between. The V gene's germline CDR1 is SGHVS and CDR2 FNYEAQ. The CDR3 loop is CASSRRRRLGNAETQYF. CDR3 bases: TGTGCCAGCAGCCGACGTCGGAGGCTCGGTAATGCGGAGACCCAGTACTTC.

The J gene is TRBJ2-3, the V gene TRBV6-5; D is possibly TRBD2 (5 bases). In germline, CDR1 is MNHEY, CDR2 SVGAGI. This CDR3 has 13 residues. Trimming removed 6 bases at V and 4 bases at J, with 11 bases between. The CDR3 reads CASRTAGADTQYF. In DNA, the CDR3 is TGTGCCAGCAGGACGGCCGGGGCAGATACGCAGTATTTT.

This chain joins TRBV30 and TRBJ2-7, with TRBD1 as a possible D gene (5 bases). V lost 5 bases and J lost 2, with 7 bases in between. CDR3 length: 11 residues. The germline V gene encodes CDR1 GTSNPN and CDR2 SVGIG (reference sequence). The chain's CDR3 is CAWGQPYEQYF. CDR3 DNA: TGTGCCTGGGGACAACCCTACGAGCAGTACTTC.

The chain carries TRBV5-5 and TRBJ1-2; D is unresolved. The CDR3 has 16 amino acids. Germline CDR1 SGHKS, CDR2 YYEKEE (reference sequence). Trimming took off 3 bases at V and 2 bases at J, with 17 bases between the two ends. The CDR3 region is CASSSRPPDTNYGYTF. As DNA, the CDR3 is TGTGCCAGCAGCTCGCGCCCACCGGATACGAACTATGGCTACACCTTC.

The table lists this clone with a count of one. This CDR3 reads CASSLYRRGGTHGYTF. CDR3 bases: TGTGCCAGCAGTTTATATCGGCGGGGGGGCACTCATGGCTACACCTTC. This sequence joins TRBV27 and TRBJ1-2; a weak D match, TRBD1 (6 bases). The V end lost 1 base, the J end lost 6 bases, and 18 bases lay between the germline ends. CDR1 is MNHEY and CDR2 is SMNVEV in the germline V gene (reference sequence). The CDR3 is made up of 16 amino acids.

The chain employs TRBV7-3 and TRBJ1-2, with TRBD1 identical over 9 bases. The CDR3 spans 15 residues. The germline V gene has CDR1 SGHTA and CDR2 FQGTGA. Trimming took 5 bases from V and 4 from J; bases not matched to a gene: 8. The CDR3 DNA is TGTGCCAGCAGCCAGACCGGGACAGGGTTCTATGGCTACACCTTC. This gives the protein CASSQTGTGFYGYTF.

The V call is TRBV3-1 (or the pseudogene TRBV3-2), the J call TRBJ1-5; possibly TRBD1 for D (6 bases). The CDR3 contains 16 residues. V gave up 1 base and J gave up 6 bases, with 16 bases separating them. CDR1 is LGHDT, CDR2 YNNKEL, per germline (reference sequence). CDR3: CASSQAGRGVAQPQHF. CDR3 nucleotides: TGTGCCAGCAGCCAAGCCGGCAGGGGTGTAGCTCAGCCCCAGCATTTT.